This T cell receptor beta chain stems from a study of vaccination effects on CD4 cells after COVID-19 (dated by TCRdb to about 2022). About the full investigation: Across the study, the median time from the second dose to post-vaccine sampling was 72 days (range 14 to 241). Altogether, some ten COVID-19 convalescent patients and a handful of SARS-CoV-2-naive healthy vaccine recipients made up the full study. In both COVID-19 convalescent patients and infection-naive vaccine recipients, the study compared SARS-CoV-2 spike-specific CD4+ TCR repertoires from before mRNA vaccination with those from after it. Cultures from other donors in the study were sequenced with the Oncomine TCR Beta short-read assay on an Illumina iSeq 100.

Libraries were prepared through the immunoSEQ multiplex PCR assay. DNA from the cultured, isolated CD4+ T cells was subjected to TCR beta CDR3 sequencing. The authors' analysis ran thus. Non-productive TCR sequences were removed and reads were trimmed to the CDR3 region, keeping CDR3s of at least 7 amino acids. The MANAFEST web app was used to identify antigen-specific clonotypes by comparing expansion in peptide wells with expansion in reference cultures. For clones to be considered positive, expansion at FDR<0.05 versus reference and all other wells, an odds ratio above 5, and a frequency above 0.1% in two replicate wells were required. Clonotypes significantly expanded in SARS-CoV-2 spike wells and in at least one common cold coronavirus spike condition were defined as cross-reactive. CDR3 similarity was assessed by Levenshtein distance using the stringdist R package, and unrooted trees were constructed with ape in R 3.6.1. The source is immuneACCESS, and TCRdb retained only in-frame sequences with V and J called. Part of the clones is not carried over; for the studies checked, unresolved V genes explain less than half of this, and the remainder is unexplained. V and J calls and clone size are those listed in that table; D and trimming were worked out from the DNA. This sample comprises 65,000 to 95,000 clones, 60% to 80% of them detected only once. The ten largest clonotypes hold more than 1% of the sample.

What the work shows at the level of the full study, not this receptor alone: Only a small number of convalescent patients were included, and no early post-infection timepoints were available, which limited the study. In healthy vaccine recipients, vaccine-induced clones were almost all SARS-CoV-2 mono-reactive, with only 1 of 255 cross-reactive with common cold coronaviruses. Marked clonal contraction was observed in both infection-induced and vaccine-induced clones at late post-vaccination timepoints, consistent with waning T cell responses.

With regard to this clone: What antigen it recognizes has not been identified. Within one base of it there is no much larger clone, and no base qualities were kept.

Between the V and J ends, shortened by 9 bases and 6 bases respectively, the junction contains 12 bases. From cysteine to phenylalanine, the CDR3 is 12 amino acids long. This entry keeps only the CDR3 DNA: 36 bases, framed from base 1. CDR1 and CDR2 are drawn from the germline V gene: MDHEN, SYDVKM. The ViraFEST assay stimulated PBMC with viral peptide pools and then used TCR sequencing to identify antigen-specific CD4+ T cell clonotypes by expansion. After more than 9 days of culture, CD4+ T cells were isolated with the EasySep CD4+ T cell isolation kit. Two doses of either the BNT162b2 or the mRNA-1273 mRNA SARS-CoV-2 vaccine were administered to participants. None of the healthy vaccine recipients had a prior SARS-CoV-2 infection, which was confirmed by nucleocapsid antibody tests that came back negative both before and after vaccination. Approximately 2.1 million PBMC per well were cultured in IMDM with 5% human AB serum, 9 to 10 IU/ml IL-2 and gentamicin, plus 10 ug/ml peptides. On days 3 and 7, half of the culture medium was replaced with fresh IL-2-containing medium. Unless noted otherwise, every peptide stimulation condition was grown in triplicate wells. PBMC were separated from whole blood using Ficoll-Paque Plus gradient centrifugation and were then either cryopreserved at -140C or used fresh. The overlapping peptide pools covered the spike proteins of SARS-CoV-2 as well as those of the common cold coronaviruses HCoV-NL63, HCoV-OC43 and HCoV-229E. The QIAamp micro DNA kit was used to extract genomic DNA from the cultured CD4+ T cells.

The starting material was CD4+ T cells from PBMCs cultured with HCoV-OC43 spike peptides, obtained after COVID-19 vaccination. The sample's cell subset or site label, decoded: HCoV-OC43 spike overlapping peptide pool stimulation. The sequence came from a human donor who received a COVID-19 vaccine. The V gene is TRBV28 and the J gene is TRBJ1-5, with TRBD1 tentatively as D gene (6 bases match). The DNA reads TGTGCCAGTACCGGGGGCACTCAGCCCCAGCATTTT. It translates to CASTGGTQPQHF.